The 23 T cell receptor beta chains given below trace back to one sample, sequenced in a study of graft-versus-host responses after intestinal transplantation. Graft tissue processing released intraepithelial and lamina propria lymphocytes. Here immunoSEQ multiplex PCR was the method, and the copy in TCRdb shows in-frame clones only, minus some. The table has 5,000 or so clones, over 60% seen once. Here the sequenced sample was ileum tissue, taken around 37 weeks after intestinal transplant. The source is a human patient who received an intestinal transplant, so some T cells may come from the graft donor.

J is TRBJ1-2 and V is TRBV6-5; unclear D gene. This CDR3 has 15 amino acids. The germline V gene encodes CDR1 MNHEY and CDR2 SVGAGI. V shed 2 bases and J shed 4 bases, with 14 bases lying between them. The CDR3 region has the DNA TGTGCCAGCAGTTACCTAGGCACGTACGGCTATGGCTACACCTTC. This codes for CASSYLGTYGYGYTF.

The chain is built from TRBV19 and TRBJ2-7, with 7 bases identical to TRBD1. Germline V gene lookup returns CDR1 LNHDA and CDR2 SQIVND (reference sequence). This CDR3 spans 15 amino acids. Trimming took 2 bases from V and 2 from J; bases not matched to a gene: 6. CDR3 region: CASSINQGGPYEQYF. The DNA of the CDR3 is TGTGCCAGTAGTATAAATCAAGGGGGCCCCTACGAGCAGTACTTC.

The chain links TRBV4-1 to TRBJ2-2; TRBD2 matches at 12 bases. This CDR3 has 17 residues. Unmatched junction bases numbered 6, after V lost 6 bases and J lost 1 base. In germline, CDR1 is MGHRA, CDR2 YSYEKL. The CDR3 region has the DNA TGCGCCAGCAGACCGGGACTAGCGGGTTGGAACACCGGGGAGCTGTTTTTT. Its translation: CASRPGLAGWNTGELFF.

This chain joins TRBV15 and TRBJ1-5; 7 positions agree with TRBD1. The junction had 13 bases not matched to a gene; V was cut back by 0 bases and J by 5 bases. Germline CDR1 LNHNV, CDR2 YYDKDF (reference sequence). The CDR3 has 18 amino acids. The CDR3 sequence: CATSRDPPGTASYQPQHF. As DNA, the CDR3 is TGTGCCACCAGCAGAGATCCCCCCGGGACAGCTTCATATCAGCCCCAGCATTTT.

V gene TRBV19 combines with J gene TRBJ1-1, with 10 bases identical to TRBD1. V gave up 7 bases and J gave up 1 base; unmatched junction bases: 6. Per germline, CDR1 LNHDA and CDR2 SQIVND (reference sequence). The CDR3 is 15 amino acids. The CDR3 reads CASTETGGANTEAFF. The CDR3 region has the DNA TGTGCCAGTACGGAGACAGGGGGCGCGAACACTGAAGCTTTCTTT.

CDR3: CASSDQDSLFF. CDR3 sequence (DNA): TGTGCCAGCAGTGACCAGGACTCTCTGTTTTTT. This chain joins TRBV2 and TRBJ1-4, with D unclear. The germline V gene has CDR1 SNHLY and CDR2 FYNNEI. The CDR3 length is 11 residues. Trimming pared 3 bases from V and 14 bases from J, leaving 10 bases between. Full variable domain (remainder filled in from reference TRBV2 and TRBJ1-4): EPEVTQTPSHQVTQMGQEVILRCVPISNHLYFYWYRQILGQKVEFLVSFYNNEISEKSEIFDDQFSVERPDGSNFTLKIRSTKLEDSAMYFCASSDQDSLFFGSGTQLSVL.

This clone was found once. The rearrangement links TRBV7-2 to TRBJ1-6, with a weak D call TRBD1 (6 bases). CDR1 and CDR2 (germline): SGHTA, FQGNSA. Trimming stripped 4 bases from V and 6 bases from J, with 10 bases between. CDR3 size: 14 residues. The CDR3 nucleotides read TGTGCCAGCAGCTCAGGGGTCAGTAATTCACCCCTCCACTTT. It codes for CASSSGVSNSPLHF.

The J gene is TRBJ2-5, the V gene TRBV6-4; 7 bases fit TRBD1. Trimming took 5 bases from V and 0 from J; bases not matched to a gene: 9. This CDR3 region has 16 residues. Germline CDR1 and CDR2: MRHNA and SNTAGT. The CDR3 reads CASSPVGGQNQETQYF. The CDR3 DNA reads as TGTGCCAGCAGTCCGGTTGGGGGACAGAACCAAGAGACCCAGTACTTC.

The chain carries TRBV19 and TRBJ1-2; the D is unclear. The CDR3 is made up of 13 amino acids. V lost 6 bases, J lost 4 bases, and 12 bases lay in between. CDR1 is LNHDA, CDR2 SQIVND, per germline (reference sequence). CDR3 sequence (DNA): TGTGCCAGTAGACAGCAGGAAACCTATGGCTACACCTTC. It translates to CASRQQETYGYTF.

This clone is labeled large. V gene TRBV5-6 combines with J gene TRBJ2-1, with TRBD2 as a possible D gene (5 bases). Germline loops: CDR1 SGHDT, CDR2 YYEEEE. V was shortened by 4 bases and J by 6 bases, with 23 bases between the two germline ends. This CDR3 has 17 residues. This CDR3 reads CASSQLTWLACCNEQFF. The CDR3 nucleotides are TGTGCCAGCAGCCAACTAACCTGGTTAGCGTGTTGCAATGAGCAGTTCTTC.

This rearrangement joins TRBV2 to TRBJ2-3; tentative D call: TRBD2 (6 bases). The germline gives CDR1 SNHLY, CDR2 FYNNEI. The CDR3 spans 14 residues. Trimming left V 6 bases short and J 2 bases short, with 12 bases between. DNA of the CDR3: TGTGCCAGCAGGGGGGGACTTACCACAGATACGCAGTATTTT. Residues: CASRGGLTTDTQYF.

This chain joins TRBV20-1 and TRBJ1-2; D not resolved. This CDR3 contains 11 residues. CDR1 and CDR2 from the germline V gene are DFQATT and SNEGSKA (reference sequence). V dropped 3 bases and J dropped 4 bases, with 6 bases sitting between them. This CDR3 is CSARSFYGYTF. The CDR3 coding sequence is TGCAGTGCTAGGAGTTTCTATGGCTACACCTTC.

The sample holds one count of this clone. The chain is built from TRBV11-3 and TRBJ1-1, with a weak D call TRBD1 (5 bases). The CDR3 is 16 amino acids. Germline lookup yields CDR1 SGHNT and CDR2 YENEEA. V lost 2 bases, J lost 0 bases, and 13 bases lay in between. The CDR3 bases are TGTGCCAGCAGCTTAAGTTTGAAGGGGATGAACACTGAAGCTTTCTTT. Its protein product is CASSLSLKGMNTEAFF.

The chain recombines TRBV2 with TRBJ2-2; 11 nucleotides line up with TRBD2. This CDR3 is 15 amino acids long. Trimming cost V 4 bases and J 3 bases; bases outside gene matches: 1. Germline V gene data show CDR1 as SNHLY and CDR2 as FYNNEI. The CDR3 sequence: CASSGTSGYTGELFF. In DNA, the CDR3 is TGTGCCAGCAGTGGGACTAGCGGGTACACCGGGGAGCTGTTTTTT.

V usage is TRBV4-3 and J usage is TRBJ2-1, with TRBD2 identical over 14 bases. Germline loops: CDR1 LGHNA, CDR2 YSLEER. The J segment lost 4 bases and the V segment lost 1 base, leaving 0 bases of the junction unmatched. The CDR3 spans 16 residues. The CDR3: CASSQGTSGGYNEQFF. Here the CDR3 DNA reads TGCGCCAGCAGCCAAGGGACTAGCGGGGGGTACAATGAGCAGTTCTTC.

V usage is TRBV19 and J usage is TRBJ2-3, with a tentative D call TRBD2 (7 bases). Germline V lookup: CDR1 LNHDA, CDR2 SQIVND (reference sequence). This CDR3 has 14 amino acids. Trimming removed 1 base at V and 4 bases at J, with 9 bases between. The CDR3 sequence: CASSIVGGADTQYF. CDR3 nucleotide sequence: TGTGCCAGTAGTATAGTAGGGGGGGCAGATACGCAGTATTTT.

V gene TRBV6-1 combines with J gene TRBJ2-2, with no clear D. Per the germline V gene, CDR1 is MNHNS and CDR2 is SASEGT. The CDR3 loop spans 13 amino acids. Trimming removed 4 bases from V and 4 bases from J, with 7 bases in between. The CDR3 loop reads CASSAGITGELFF. Written as DNA, the CDR3 is TGTGCCAGCAGTGCTGGCATCACCGGGGAGCTGTTTTTT.

The V call is TRBV11-3, the J call TRBJ1-2, with unresolved D. V lost 2 bases, J lost 3 bases, and 7 bases lay in between. The CDR3 is made up of 13 amino acids. Germline V gene lookup returns CDR1 SGHNT and CDR2 YENEEA. CDR3 sequence (DNA): TGTGCCAGCAGCTTAATCGAGTACTATGGCTACACCTTC. Translating gives CASSLIEYYGYTF.

The rearrangement joins TRBV4-2 to TRBJ2-3; D unclear. The germline CDR1 and CDR2 sequences are LGHNA and YNFKEQ. Trimming pared 0 bases from V and 0 bases from J, leaving 13 bases between. The CDR3 consists of 17 residues. This chain's CDR3 is CASSQDTLPSSTDTQYF. The CDR3 nucleotides are TGTGCCAGCAGCCAAGATACTCTACCTTCTAGCACAGATACGCAGTATTTT.

J is TRBJ2-6 and V is TRBV4-2; 14 bases are shared with TRBD2. Germline V gives CDR1 LGHNA, CDR2 YNFKEQ. V was clipped by 3 bases and J by 4 bases; unmatched bases: 5. CDR3 length: 18 residues. The chain's CDR3 is CASSHRLAGGSGANVLTF. Here the CDR3 DNA reads TGTGCCAGCAGCCATCGACTAGCGGGGGGGTCAGGGGCCAACGTCCTGACTTTC.

The chain has TRBV19 and TRBJ1-6; 9 bases map to TRBD1. V shed 3 bases and J 7 bases; nucleotides not matched to a gene: 7. This CDR3 is 16 amino acids long. Germline V CDR1 and CDR2: LNHDA, SQIVND (reference sequence). CDR3 protein: CASSMTGGWRNSPLHF. The CDR3 nucleotides are TGTGCCAGTAGTATGACAGGGGGATGGAGAAATTCACCCCTCCACTTT.

The V gene is TRBV30, the J gene TRBJ2-1; 8 positions match TRBD2. The V gene end was trimmed by 0 bases and the J gene end by 0 bases; junction bases not matched to a gene: 7. The CDR3 sequence is 17 residues long. Germline CDR1 GTSNPN, CDR2 SVGIG (reference sequence). CDR3 in amino acids: CAWSVTGGPFSYNEQFF. DNA for the CDR3: TGTGCCTGGAGTGTAACGGGAGGGCCTTTCTCCTACAATGAGCAGTTCTTC.

The chain uses TRBV28 and TRBJ2-7; 9 bases are shared with TRBD1. Germline-derived CDR1 and CDR2 are MDHEN and SYDVKM. V trimming: 5 bases; J trimming: 2 bases; junction bases outside the gene matches: 7. The CDR3 consists of 15 residues. The CDR3 nucleotides read TGTGCCAGCAGTCCAGGGGACAGGGAGGCCTACGAGCAGTACTTC. Amino acids: CASSPGDREAYEQYF.